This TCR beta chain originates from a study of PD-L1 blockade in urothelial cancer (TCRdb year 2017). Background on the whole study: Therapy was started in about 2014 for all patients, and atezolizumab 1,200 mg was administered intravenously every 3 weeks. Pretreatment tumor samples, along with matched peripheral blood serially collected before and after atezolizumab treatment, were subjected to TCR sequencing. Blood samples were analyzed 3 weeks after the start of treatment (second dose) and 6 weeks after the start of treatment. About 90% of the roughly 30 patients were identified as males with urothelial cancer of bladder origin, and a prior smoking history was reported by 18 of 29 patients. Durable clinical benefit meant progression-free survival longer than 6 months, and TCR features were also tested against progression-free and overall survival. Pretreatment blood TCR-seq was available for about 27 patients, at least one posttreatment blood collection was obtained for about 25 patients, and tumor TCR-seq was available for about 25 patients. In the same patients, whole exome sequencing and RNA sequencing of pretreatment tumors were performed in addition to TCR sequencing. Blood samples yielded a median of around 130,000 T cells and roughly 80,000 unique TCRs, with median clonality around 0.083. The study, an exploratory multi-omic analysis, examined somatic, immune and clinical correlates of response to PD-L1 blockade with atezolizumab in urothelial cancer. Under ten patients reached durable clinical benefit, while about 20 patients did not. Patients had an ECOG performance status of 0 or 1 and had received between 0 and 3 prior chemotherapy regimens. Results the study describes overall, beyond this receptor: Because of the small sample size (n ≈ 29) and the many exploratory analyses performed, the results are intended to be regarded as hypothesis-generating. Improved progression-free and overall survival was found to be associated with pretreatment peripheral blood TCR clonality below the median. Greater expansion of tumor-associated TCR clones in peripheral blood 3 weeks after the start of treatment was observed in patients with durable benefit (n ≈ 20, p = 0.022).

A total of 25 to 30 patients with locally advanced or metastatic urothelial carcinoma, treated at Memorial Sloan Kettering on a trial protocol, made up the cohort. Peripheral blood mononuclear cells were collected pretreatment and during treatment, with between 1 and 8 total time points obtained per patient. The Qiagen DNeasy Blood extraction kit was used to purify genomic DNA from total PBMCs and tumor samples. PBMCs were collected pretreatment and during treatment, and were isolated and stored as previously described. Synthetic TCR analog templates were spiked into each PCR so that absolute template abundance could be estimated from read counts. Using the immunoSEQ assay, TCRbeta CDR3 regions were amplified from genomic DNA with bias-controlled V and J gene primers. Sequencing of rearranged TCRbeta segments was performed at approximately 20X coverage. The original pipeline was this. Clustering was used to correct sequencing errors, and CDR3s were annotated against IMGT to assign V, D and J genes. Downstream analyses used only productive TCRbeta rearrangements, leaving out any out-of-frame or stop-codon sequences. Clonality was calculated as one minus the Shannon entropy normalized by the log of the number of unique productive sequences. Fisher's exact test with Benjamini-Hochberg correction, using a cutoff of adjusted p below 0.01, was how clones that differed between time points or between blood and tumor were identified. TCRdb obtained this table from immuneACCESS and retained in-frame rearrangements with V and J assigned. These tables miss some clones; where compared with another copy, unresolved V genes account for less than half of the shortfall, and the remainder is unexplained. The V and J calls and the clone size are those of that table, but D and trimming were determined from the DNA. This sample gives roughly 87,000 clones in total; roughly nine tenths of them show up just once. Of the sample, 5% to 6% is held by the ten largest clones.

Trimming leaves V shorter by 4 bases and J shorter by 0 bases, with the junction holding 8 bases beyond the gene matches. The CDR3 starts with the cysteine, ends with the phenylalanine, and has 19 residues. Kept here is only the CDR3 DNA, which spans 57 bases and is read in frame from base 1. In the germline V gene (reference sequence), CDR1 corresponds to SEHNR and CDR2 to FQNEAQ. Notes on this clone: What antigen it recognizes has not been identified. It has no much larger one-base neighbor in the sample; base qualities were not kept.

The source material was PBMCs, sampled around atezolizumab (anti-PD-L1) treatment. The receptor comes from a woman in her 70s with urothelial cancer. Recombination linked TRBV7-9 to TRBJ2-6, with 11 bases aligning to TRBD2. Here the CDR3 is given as CASSSPTSGALSGANVLTF. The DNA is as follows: TGTGCCAGCAGCTCCCCGACTAGCGGGGCGCTCTCTGGGGCCAACGTCCTGACTTTC.